The entry below gives a single T cell receptor (beta chain) sequence along with its context. What antigen it recognizes has not been identified. Base qualities are missing; no much larger clone stands one base away. This record comes from a study of blood T cell repertoires in COVID-19 (dated by TCRdb to the early 2020s). As for the study more broadly: Collaborator samples came from the United States, Italy and Spain and covered acute and convalescent phases of COVID-19. The prospective study material was composed of cDNA or gDNA derived from T cells, B-cell-depleted T cells, or PBMCs. Deeply sampled blood TCRbeta repertoires from subjects exposed to, actively infected with, or recovered from COVID-19 were included in the dataset. The repertoires were released in a freely available public database intended as a resource for research on the immune response to SARS-CoV-2. The samples were drawn from the first 160 participants of the ongoing ImmuneRACE study and from roughly 1,300 subjects provided by 6 global collaborators. A de-identified subject ID, COVID-19 status, age in years and sex were almost always included in the sample metadata. HLA class I and class II types, where available, came from metadata supplied by the sample provider rather than from assay-based typing.

Another Seattle source contributed samples from volunteer blood donors who had recovered from COVID-19. Each collaborating institution followed its own protocols to collect whole blood in K2EDTA tubes. For TCRbeta analysis, collaborator samples were shipped as frozen whole blood, as isolated PBMCs, or as DNA extracted from either sample type. TCRbeta CDR3 regions were amplified from genomic DNA using the immunoSEQ Assay, a bias-controlled multiplex PCR. The study's processing was this. Nucleated cell counts per sample were estimated from amplification of reference gene primers within the assay. To quantify the absolute abundance of each unique TCRbeta CDR3 rearrangement, sequence reads were collapsed and filtered. For each sample, productive Simpson clonality was calculated as the square root of Simpson's diversity index across productive rearrangements. TCRdb mirrors the immuneACCESS table, restricted to in-frame sequences. Some clones are absent from its copies; in checked studies, under half trace to an unresolved V gene, and the reason for the others is unknown. V and J calls and clone size are copied from that table; D and trimming were computed from the DNA. Recorded for this sample are 200,000 to 250,000 clones; roughly 90% of them occurred a single time. The ten top clones hold 2% to 2.5% of the sample.

What the study reported, not specific to this receptor: The amount of clinical and demographic metadata varied by source and participant and was provided uncurated.

CDR1 SGDLS and CDR2 YYNGEE are derived from the germline V gene. The CDR3 sequence holds 19 residues, the cysteine and phenylalanine included. Only the CDR3 region is kept as DNA, spanning 57 bases read in frame from base 1. Trimming removed 2 bases from V and 1 base from J; the gene matches leave 13 bases unexplained. The sequenced material came from peripheral blood. The chain is made from TRBV9 and TRBJ2-2; 8 central bases correspond to TRBD1. This TCR was sampled from a woman between 40 and 50 years old who had recovered from COVID-19. The CDR3 here reads CASSVPGTGAPQNTGELFF. The nucleotide sequence is given as TGTGCCAGCAGCGTTCCCGGGACAGGAGCACCTCAGAACACCGGGGAGCTGTTTTTT. The CDR3 plus the reference TRBV9 and TRBJ2-2 genes for the other parts give the full variable domain: DSGVTQTPKHLITATGQRVTLRCSPRSGDLSVYWYQQSLDQGLQFLIQYYNGEERAKGNILERFSAQQFPDLHSELNLSSLELGDSALYFCASSVPGTGAPQNTGELFFGEGSRLTVL.